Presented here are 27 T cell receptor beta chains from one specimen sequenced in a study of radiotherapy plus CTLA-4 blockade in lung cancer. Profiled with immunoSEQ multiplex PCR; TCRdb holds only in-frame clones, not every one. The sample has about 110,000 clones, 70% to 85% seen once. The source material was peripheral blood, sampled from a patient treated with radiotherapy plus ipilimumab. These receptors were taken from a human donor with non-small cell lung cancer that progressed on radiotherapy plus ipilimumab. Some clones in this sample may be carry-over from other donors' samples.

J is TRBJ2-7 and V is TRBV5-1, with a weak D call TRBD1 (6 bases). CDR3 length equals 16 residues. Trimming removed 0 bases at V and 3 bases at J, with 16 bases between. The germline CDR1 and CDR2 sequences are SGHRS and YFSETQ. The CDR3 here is CASSLARTVSSYEQYF. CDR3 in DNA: TGCGCCAGCAGCTTGGCCCGGACAGTCAGCAGCTACGAGCAGTACTTC.

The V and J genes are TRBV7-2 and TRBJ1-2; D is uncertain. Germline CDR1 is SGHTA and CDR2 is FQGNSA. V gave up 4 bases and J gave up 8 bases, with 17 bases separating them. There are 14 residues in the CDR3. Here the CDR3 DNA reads TGTGCCAGCAGCTCCTGGAAAGGGATGAGCGGCTACACCTTC. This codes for CASSSWKGMSGYTF.

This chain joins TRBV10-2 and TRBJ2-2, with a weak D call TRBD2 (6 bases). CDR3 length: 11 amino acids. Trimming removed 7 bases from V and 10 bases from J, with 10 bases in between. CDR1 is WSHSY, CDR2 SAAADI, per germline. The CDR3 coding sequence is TGCGCCAGCATGGGGGGAGTGGAGCTGTTTTTT. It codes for CASMGGVELFF.

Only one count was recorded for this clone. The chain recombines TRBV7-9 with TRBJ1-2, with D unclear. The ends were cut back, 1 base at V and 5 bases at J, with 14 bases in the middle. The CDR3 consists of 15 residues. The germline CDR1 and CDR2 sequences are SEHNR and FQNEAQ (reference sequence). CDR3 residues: CASSLDIRADYGYTF. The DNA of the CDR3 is TGTGCCAGCAGCTTAGATATTCGGGCAGATTATGGCTACACCTTC.

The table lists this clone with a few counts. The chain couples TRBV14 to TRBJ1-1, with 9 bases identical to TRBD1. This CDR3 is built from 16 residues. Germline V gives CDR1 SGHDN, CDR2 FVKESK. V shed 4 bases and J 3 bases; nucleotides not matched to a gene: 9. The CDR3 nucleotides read TGTGCCAGCAGCCCACTCCGGGACAGGGAGGACACTGAAGCTTTCTTT. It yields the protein CASSPLRDREDTEAFF. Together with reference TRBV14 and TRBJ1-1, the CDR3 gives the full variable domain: EAGVTQFPSHSVIEKGQTVTLRCDPISGHDNLYWYRRVMGKEIKFLLHFVKESKQDESGMPNNRFLAERTGGTYSTLKVQPAELEDSGVYFCASSPLRDREDTEAFFGQGTRLTVV.

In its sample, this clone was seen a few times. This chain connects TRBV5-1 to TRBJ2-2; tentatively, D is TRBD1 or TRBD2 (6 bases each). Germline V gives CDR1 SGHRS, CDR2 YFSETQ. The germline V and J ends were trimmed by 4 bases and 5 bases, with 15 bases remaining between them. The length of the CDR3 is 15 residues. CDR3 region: CASSPSGGGTGELFF. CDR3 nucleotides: TGCGCCAGCAGCCCAAGCGGAGGGGGGACCGGGGAGCTGTTTTTT.

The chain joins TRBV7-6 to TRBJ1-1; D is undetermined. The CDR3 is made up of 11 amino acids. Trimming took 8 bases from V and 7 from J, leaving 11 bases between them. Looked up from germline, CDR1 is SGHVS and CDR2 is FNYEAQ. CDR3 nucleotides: TGTGCCAGCGGGAGTATAGGTGAAGCTTTCTTT. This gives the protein CASGSIGEAFF.

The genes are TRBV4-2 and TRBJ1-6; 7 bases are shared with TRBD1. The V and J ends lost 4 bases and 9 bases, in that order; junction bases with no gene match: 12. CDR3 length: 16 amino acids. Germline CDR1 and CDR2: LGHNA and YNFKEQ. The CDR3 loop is CASSLDSQGTTSPLHF. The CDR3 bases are TGTGCCAGCAGCCTCGACTCACAGGGGACGACTTCACCCCTCCACTTT.

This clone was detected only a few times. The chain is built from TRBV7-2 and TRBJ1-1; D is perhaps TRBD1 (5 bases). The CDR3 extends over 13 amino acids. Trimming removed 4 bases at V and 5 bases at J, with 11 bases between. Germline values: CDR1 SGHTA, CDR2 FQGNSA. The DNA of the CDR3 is TGTGCCAGCAGCTCGGGGGGGTGGACTGAAGCTTTCTTT. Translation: CASSSGGWTEAFF.

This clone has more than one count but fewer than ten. This CDR3 is CASSLDRANEAFF. The CDR3 DNA reads TGCGCCAGCAGCTTGGACAGGGCAAATGAAGCTTTCTTT. The chain links TRBV5-1 to TRBJ1-1; maybe TRBD1 (6 bases). Per germline, CDR1 SGHRS and CDR2 YFSETQ. V was cut by 0 bases and J by 7 bases, with 10 bases left in between. The CDR3 runs to 13 residues.

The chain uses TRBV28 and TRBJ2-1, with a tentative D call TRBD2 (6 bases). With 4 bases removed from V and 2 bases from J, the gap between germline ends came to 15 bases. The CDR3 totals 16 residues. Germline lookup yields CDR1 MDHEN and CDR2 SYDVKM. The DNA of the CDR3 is TGTGCCAGCAGTTGGACGGGAGCCAGTGCCTACAATGAGCAGTTCTTC. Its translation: CASSWTGASAYNEQFF.

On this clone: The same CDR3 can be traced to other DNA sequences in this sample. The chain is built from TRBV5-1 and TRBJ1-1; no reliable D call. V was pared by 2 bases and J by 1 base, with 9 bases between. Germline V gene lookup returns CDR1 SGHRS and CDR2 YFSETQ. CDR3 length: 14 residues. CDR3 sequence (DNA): TGCGCCAGCAGCTTAGACCGGGCGAACACTGAAGCTTTCTTT. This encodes CASSLDRANTEAFF.

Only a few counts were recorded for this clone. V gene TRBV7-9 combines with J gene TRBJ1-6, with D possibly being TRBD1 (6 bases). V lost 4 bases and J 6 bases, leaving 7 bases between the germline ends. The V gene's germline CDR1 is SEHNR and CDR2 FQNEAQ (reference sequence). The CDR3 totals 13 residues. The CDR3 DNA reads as TGTGCCAGCAGCTCACAGGGTAATTCACCCCTCCACTTT. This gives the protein CASSSQGNSPLHF. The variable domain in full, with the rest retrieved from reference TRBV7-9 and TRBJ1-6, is DTGVSQNPRHKITKRGQNVTFRCDPISEHNRLYWYRQTLGQGPEFLTYFQNEAQLEKSRLLSDRFSAERPKGSFSTLEIQRTEQGDSAMYLCASSSQGNSPLHFGNGTRLTVT.

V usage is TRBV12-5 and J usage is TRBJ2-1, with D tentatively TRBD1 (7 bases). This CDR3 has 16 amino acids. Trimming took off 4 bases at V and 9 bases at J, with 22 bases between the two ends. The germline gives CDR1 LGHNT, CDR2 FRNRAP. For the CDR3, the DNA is TGTGCTAGTGGTTACAACGCGGGACAGCTTAAGGGTGAGCAGTTCTTC. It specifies CASGYNAGQLKGEQFF.

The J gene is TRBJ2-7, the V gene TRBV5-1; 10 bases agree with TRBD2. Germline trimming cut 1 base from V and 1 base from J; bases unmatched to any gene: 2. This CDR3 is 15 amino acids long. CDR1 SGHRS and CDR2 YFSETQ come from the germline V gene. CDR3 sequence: CASSLLGLASYEQYF. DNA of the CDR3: TGCGCCAGCAGCTTGTTGGGACTAGCGTCCTACGAGCAGTACTTC.

CDR3 sequence: CARQKERWSTDTQYF. Written as DNA, the CDR3 is TGTGCCAGACAGAAAGAGAGGTGGAGCACAGATACGCAGTATTTT. V and J are TRBV7-3 and TRBJ2-3; no reliable D call. There are 15 residues in the CDR3. Trimming removed 9 bases from V and 0 bases from J, with 16 bases in between. Germline-derived CDR1 and CDR2 are SGHTA and FQGTGA.

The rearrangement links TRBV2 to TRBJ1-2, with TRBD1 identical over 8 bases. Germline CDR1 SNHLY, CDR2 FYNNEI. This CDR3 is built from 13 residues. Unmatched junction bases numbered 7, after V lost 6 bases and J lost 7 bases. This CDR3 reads CASRAQGDSGYTF. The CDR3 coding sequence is TGTGCCAGCAGAGCACAGGGGGATAGTGGCTACACCTTC.

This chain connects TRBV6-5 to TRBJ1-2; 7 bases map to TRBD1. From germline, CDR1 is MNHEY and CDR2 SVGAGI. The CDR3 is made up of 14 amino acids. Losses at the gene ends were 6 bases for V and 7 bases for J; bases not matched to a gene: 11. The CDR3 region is CASRKGAQYVGYTF. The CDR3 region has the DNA TGTGCCAGCAGAAAGGGGGCGCAGTATGTTGGCTACACCTTC.

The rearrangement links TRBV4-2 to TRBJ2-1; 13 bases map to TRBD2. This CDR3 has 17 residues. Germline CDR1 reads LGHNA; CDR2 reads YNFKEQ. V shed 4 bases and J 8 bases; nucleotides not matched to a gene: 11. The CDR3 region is CASSPHHTSGGAYEQFF. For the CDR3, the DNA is TGTGCCAGCAGCCCCCATCATACTAGCGGGGGGGCCTATGAGCAGTTCTTC.

The CDR3 sequence is CATSRDTYEQYF. For the CDR3, the DNA is TGTGCCACCAGCAGAGACACCTACGAGCAGTACTTC. The V gene is TRBV15, the J gene TRBJ2-7, with no clear D. The CDR3 sequence is 12 residues long. CDR1 and CDR2 (germline): LNHNV, YYDKDF (reference sequence). The germline V and J ends were trimmed by 0 bases and 2 bases, with 2 bases remaining between them.

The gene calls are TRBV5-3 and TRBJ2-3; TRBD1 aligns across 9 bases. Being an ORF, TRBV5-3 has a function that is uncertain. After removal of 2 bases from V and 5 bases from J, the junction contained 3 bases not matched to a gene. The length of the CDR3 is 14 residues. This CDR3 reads CARSLQGAGDTQYF. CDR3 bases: TGTGCCAGAAGCTTACAGGGGGCGGGAGATACGCAGTATTTT.

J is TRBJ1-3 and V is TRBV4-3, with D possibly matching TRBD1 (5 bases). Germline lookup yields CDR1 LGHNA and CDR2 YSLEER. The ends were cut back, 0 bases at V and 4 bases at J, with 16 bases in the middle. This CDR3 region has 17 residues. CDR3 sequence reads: CASSQDGTAFGGNTIYF. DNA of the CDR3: TGCGCCAGCAGCCAAGACGGGACGGCCTTTGGAGGAAACACCATATATTTT.

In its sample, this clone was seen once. The CDR3 DNA sequence: TGTGCCAGCAGCAAACTAAAGGACAGGGATTCTGGAAACACCATATATTTT. It is translated as CASSKLKDRDSGNTIYF. The V call is TRBV21-1, the J call TRBJ1-3; the D call TRBD1 from the table was never checked on the DNA. TRBV21-1 is reported as a pseudogene. The CDR3 runs 17 residues.

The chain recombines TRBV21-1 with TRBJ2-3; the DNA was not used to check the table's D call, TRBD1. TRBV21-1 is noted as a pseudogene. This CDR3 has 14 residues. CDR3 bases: TGTGCCAGCAGCAGGAACAGGGGGACAGATACGCAGTATTTT. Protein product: CASSRNRGTDTQYF.

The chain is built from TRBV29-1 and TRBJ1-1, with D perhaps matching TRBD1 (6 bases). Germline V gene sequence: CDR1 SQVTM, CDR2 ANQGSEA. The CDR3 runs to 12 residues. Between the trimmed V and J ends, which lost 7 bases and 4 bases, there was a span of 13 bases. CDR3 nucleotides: TGCAGCGACGGTGGCAGGGGCACTGAAGCTTTCTTT. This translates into CSDGGRGTEAFF.

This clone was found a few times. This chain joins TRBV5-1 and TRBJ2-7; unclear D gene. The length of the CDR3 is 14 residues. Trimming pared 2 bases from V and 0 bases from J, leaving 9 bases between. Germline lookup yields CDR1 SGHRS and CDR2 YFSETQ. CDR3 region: CASSLDRSSYEQYF. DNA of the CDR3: TGCGCCAGCAGCTTAGACCGATCCTCCTACGAGCAGTACTTC. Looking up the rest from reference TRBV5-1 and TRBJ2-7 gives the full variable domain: KAGVTQTPRYLIKTRGQQVTLSCSPISGHRSVSWYQQTPGQGLQFLFEYFSETQRNKGNFPGRFSGRQFSNSRSEMNVSTLELGDSALYLCASSLDRSSYEQYFGPGTRLTVT.

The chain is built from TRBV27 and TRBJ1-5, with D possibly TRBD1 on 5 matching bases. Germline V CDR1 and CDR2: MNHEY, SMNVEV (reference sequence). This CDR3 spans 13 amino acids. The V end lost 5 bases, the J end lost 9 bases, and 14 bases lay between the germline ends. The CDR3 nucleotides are TGTGCCAGCAGTGCGGGACGGACGGGGCCCCAGCATTTT. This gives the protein CASSAGRTGPQHF.